The 24 T cell receptor beta chains presented below share a single source sample, sequenced in a study of OX40 agonist ivuxolimab in advanced cancers. Using immunoSEQ multiplex PCR, the repertoire was profiled, and TCRdb retains in-frame clones only, with some absent. The table has 80,000 to 100,000 clones, roughly 94% seen once; the top ten hold around 0.17%. The material sequenced was CD4+ or CD8+ T cells sorted from blood, taken in a trial of the OX40 agonist ivuxolimab. The receptors come from an adult with an advanced solid tumor such as melanoma, head and neck, liver or kidney cancer.

This rearrangement joins TRBV19 to TRBJ2-6, with 8 bases identical to TRBD1. Germline CDR1 and CDR2: LNHDA and SQIVND (reference sequence). CDR3 length: 15 residues. Trimming removed 6 bases from V and 0 bases from J; junction bases left unmatched: 1. CDR3 bases: TGTGCCAGTAGCGGGACAGGCTCTGGGGCCAACGTCCTGACTTTC. Encoded protein: CASSGTGSGANVLTF.

The chain employs TRBV9 and TRBJ1-3; tentative D call: TRBD1 (5 bases). The germline V gene encodes CDR1 SGDLS and CDR2 YYNGEE. This CDR3 has 15 residues. V lost 0 bases and J 4 bases, leaving 11 bases between the germline ends. The CDR3 spells CASSVDGAAGNTIYF. In DNA form, the CDR3 reads TGTGCCAGCAGCGTAGACGGGGCCGCCGGAAACACCATATATTTT.

The CDR3 is CASSSPTSGGAYNEQFF. The CDR3 coding sequence is TGCGCCAGCAGCTCGCCGACTAGCGGGGGGGCCTACAATGAGCAGTTCTTC. This chain connects TRBV5-1 to TRBJ2-1, with 14 bases matching TRBD2. From germline, CDR1 is SGHRS and CDR2 YFSETQ. The CDR3 covers 17 residues. Trimming took 3 bases from V and 2 from J; bases not matched to a gene: 4.

This clone was seen only once. The chain carries TRBV5-6 and TRBJ2-1; 9 bases map to TRBD2. In germline, CDR1 is SGHDT, CDR2 YYEEEE. The CDR3 extends over 16 amino acids. Trimming took 4 bases from V and 1 from J; bases not matched to a gene: 6. This CDR3 reads CASSRGLAGSYNEQFF. Here the CDR3 DNA reads TGTGCCAGCAGCAGGGGACTAGCTGGTTCCTACAATGAGCAGTTCTTC.

This chain uses TRBV6-5 with TRBJ1-3; D is ambiguous. The CDR3 consists of 15 residues. V was clipped by 0 bases and J by 2 bases, with 8 bases between them. Germline V gene data show CDR1 as MNHEY and CDR2 as SVGAGI. CDR3: CASSYSRVTGNTIYF. The CDR3 nucleotides read TGTGCCAGCAGTTACTCGAGAGTCACTGGAAACACCATATATTTT.

V gene TRBV18 combines with J gene TRBJ1-2; 7 bases fit TRBD1. This CDR3 comprises 14 residues. CDR1 and CDR2 (germline): KGHSH, LQKENI. Losses at the gene ends were 3 bases for V and 8 bases for J; bases not matched to a gene: 9. The chain's CDR3 is CASSPRQGIKGYTF. CDR3 DNA: TGTGCCAGCTCACCGAGACAGGGAATTAAGGGCTACACCTTC.

The CDR3: CASSTPFGLSSTDTQYF. CDR3 bases: TGTGCCAGCAGCACCCCCTTCGGGCTTTCTAGCACAGATACGCAGTATTTT. This chain uses TRBV28 with TRBJ2-3; no clear D. Germline CDR1 MDHEN, CDR2 SYDVKM. Trimming took 6 bases from V and 0 from J, leaving 19 bases between them. The CDR3 covers 17 residues.

The chain has TRBV29-1 and TRBJ2-3; 7 nucleotides line up with TRBD1. From germline, CDR1 is SQVTM and CDR2 ANQGSEA. CDR3 length: 14 residues. Unmatched junction bases numbered 5, after V lost 4 bases and J lost 1 base. The CDR3 here is CSVATGTGTDTQYF. DNA for the CDR3: TGCAGCGTTGCGACAGGGACAGGCACAGATACGCAGTATTTT.

The V and J genes are TRBV7-2 and TRBJ2-5, with D maybe TRBD1 (7 bases). Germline V lookup: CDR1 SGHTA, CDR2 FQGNSA. V was clipped by 5 bases and J by 5 bases, with 18 bases between them. The CDR3 has 15 amino acids. CDR3 in amino acids: CASSPLGGGVETQYF. In DNA, the CDR3 is TGTGCCAGCAGCCCCCTCGGAGGGGGCGTTGAGACCCAGTACTTC. The full variable domain, in which reference TRBV7-2 and TRBJ2-5 provide the parts outside the CDR3, is GAGVSQSPSNKVTEKGKDVELRCDPISGHTALYWYRQSLGQGLEFLIYFQGNSAPDKSGLPSDRFSAERTGGSVSTLTIQRTQQEDSAVYLCASSPLGGGVETQYFGPGTRLLVL.

The chain uses TRBV15 and TRBJ2-3; TRBD2 aligns across 9 bases. There are 17 residues in the CDR3. The trim removed 1 base at V and 0 bases at J, leaving 5 bases unmatched. Germline CDR1 LNHNV, CDR2 YYDKDF (reference sequence). The CDR3: CATSRAQAGGSTDTQYF. CDR3 DNA: TGTGCCACCAGCAGAGCTCAAGCGGGGGGCAGCACAGATACGCAGTATTTT. The full variable domain, with the rest looked up from reference TRBV15 and TRBJ2-3, is DAMVIQNPRYQVTQFGKPVTLSCSQTLNHNVMYWYQQKSSQAPKLLFHYYDKDFNNEADTPDNFQSRRPNTSFCFLDIRSPGLGDTAMYLCATSRAQAGGSTDTQYFGPGTRLTVL.

The chain carries TRBV15 and TRBJ2-5; D assignment may be TRBD1 or TRBD2 (5 bases each). The assigned J gene may be wrong: the sequence end matches TRBJ2-7 better. Germline CDR1 is LNHNV and CDR2 is YYDKDF (reference sequence). The CDR3 loop spans 14 amino acids. CDR3 coding DNA: TGTGCCACCAGCAGAGTCGGGGCGTTCTACGAGCAGTACTTC. Residues: CATSRVGAFYEQYF.

V gene TRBV4-3 combines with J gene TRBJ1-1; D unclear. The CDR3 length is 16 residues. The germline V and J ends were trimmed by 4 bases and 1 base, with 16 bases remaining between them. Germline V gene lookup returns CDR1 LGHNA and CDR2 YSLEER. CDR3 region: CASSRSGPPENTEAFF. CDR3 DNA sequence: TGCGCCAGCAGCCGAAGTGGTCCCCCAGAGAACACTGAAGCTTTCTTT.

This clone was recorded a few times. The V call is TRBV9, the J call TRBJ2-1; 8 positions match TRBD1. The CDR3 sequence is 15 residues long. Trimming took 1 base from V and 8 from J; bases not matched to a gene: 8. The germline CDR1 and CDR2 sequences are SGDLS and YYNGEE. CDR3 nucleotide sequence: TGTGCCAGCAGCGTACGGCCAGGGGGCGCGGATGAGCAGTTCTTC. Translation: CASSVRPGGADEQFF.

V is TRBV7-2 and J is TRBJ2-5; 9 bases map to TRBD1. The CDR3 runs 13 residues. The junction had 1 base not matched to a gene; V was cut back by 5 bases and J by 3 bases. Per germline, CDR1 SGHTA and CDR2 FQGNSA. CDR3 nucleotide sequence: TGTGCCAGCAGCCGGGACAGGGAAGAGACCCAGTACTTC. It translates to CASSRDREETQYF.

DNA for the CDR3: TGTGCCATCAGTGAGGGGGGGGCGAGCTACGAGCAGTACTTC. Residues: CAISEGGASYEQYF. The chain carries TRBV10-3 and TRBJ2-7; maybe TRBD2 (7 bases). The V and J ends lost 2 bases and 3 bases respectively, with 11 bases between them. CDR1 and CDR2 (germline): ENHRY, SYGVKD. The CDR3 spans 14 residues.

The chain carries TRBV9 and TRBJ2-3, with D unresolved. The length of the CDR3 is 13 residues. The V gene's germline CDR1 is SGDLS and CDR2 YYNGEE. The germline V and J ends were trimmed by 0 bases and 6 bases, with 8 bases remaining between them. The CDR3 here is CASSVAQWDTQYF. The CDR3 DNA follows: TGTGCCAGCAGCGTAGCTCAGTGGGATACGCAGTATTTT. The variable domain in full, with the rest retrieved from reference TRBV9 and TRBJ2-3, is DSGVTQTPKHLITATGQRVTLRCSPRSGDLSVYWYQQSLDQGLQFLIQYYNGEERAKGNILERFSAQQFPDLHSELNLSSLELGDSALYFCASSVAQWDTQYFGPGTRLTVL.

The V call is TRBV5-4, the J call TRBJ2-6; either TRBD1 or TRBD2 may supply D (6 bases each). Deletions cut 5 bases from V and 4 bases from J, with 19 bases between. CDR3 length equals 17 residues. CDR1 and CDR2 from the germline V gene are SGHNT and YYREEE (reference sequence). The CDR3 coding sequence is TGTGCCAGCAGGCCCCCCCCGGGGGCGGGGGGGGCCAACGTCCTGACTTTC. Translated: CASRPPPGAGGANVLTF.

This clone showed up just once. The chain links TRBV28 to TRBJ1-1; D gene unclear. Trimming took off 3 bases at V and 1 base at J, with 18 bases between the two ends. Germline V gene sequence: CDR1 MDHEN, CDR2 SYDVKM. This CDR3 is 17 amino acids long. The DNA for the CDR3 is TGTGCCAGCAGTTTCCCCCTATGGTGGCGAGGGAACACTGAAGCTTTCTTT. Translating gives CASSFPLWWRGNTEAFF.

CDR3 DNA sequence: TGCGCCAGCAGCTTGGAGTGGGGACTTCTTTATGGCTACACCTTC. As protein: CASSLEWGLLYGYTF. V gene TRBV5-1 combines with J gene TRBJ1-2, with D maybe TRBD1 (5 bases). The CDR3 runs to 15 residues. Trimming stripped 0 bases from V and 5 bases from J, with 14 bases between. From germline, CDR1 is SGHRS and CDR2 YFSETQ.

This chain connects TRBV7-6 to TRBJ2-7; 8 bases agree with TRBD1. V shed 2 bases and J 3 bases; nucleotides not matched to a gene: 12. Germline CDR1 SGHVS, CDR2 FNYEAQ. This CDR3 region has 17 residues. DNA for the CDR3: TGTGCCAGCAGCTTATCAGGGGGCCTAACGTCAGGCTACGAGCAGTACTTC. Translation gives CASSLSGGLTSGYEQYF.

V is TRBV5-1 and J is TRBJ2-5; 8 nucleotides agree with TRBD2. Germline CDR1 is SGHRS and CDR2 is YFSETQ. The J segment lost 9 bases and the V segment lost 1 base, leaving 11 bases of the junction unmatched. This CDR3 has 15 amino acids. As DNA, the CDR3 is TGCGCCAGCAGCTTGAACCCGGGAGGGGAGGCGGCCCAGTACTTC. Its translation is CASSLNPGGEAAQYF.

This rearrangement joins TRBV19 to TRBJ1-3, with 7 bases aligning to TRBD1. With V trimmed by 9 bases and J by 4 bases, 6 bases remained unmatched. The germline V gene encodes CDR1 LNHDA and CDR2 SQIVND (reference sequence). The CDR3 sequence is 13 residues long. In DNA form, the CDR3 reads TGTGCCAGCAGGGGGTCCGCCGGAAACACCATATATTTT. This translates into CASRGSAGNTIYF.

This chain's CDR3 is CASTETGSEKLFF. CDR3 bases: TGCGCCAGCACCGAGACAGGGAGTGAAAAACTGTTTTTT. J is TRBJ1-4 and V is TRBV10-1; 7 positions agree with TRBD1. Germline V gives CDR1 WNHNN, CDR2 SYGVQD (reference sequence). V shed 7 bases, J shed 7 bases, and the junction held 6 bases outside the gene matches. This CDR3 comprises 13 residues.

The rearrangement joins TRBV4-3 to TRBJ2-7; no definite D call. Trimming stripped 0 bases from V and 1 base from J, with 16 bases between. The CDR3 contains 17 residues. Per germline, CDR1 LGHNA and CDR2 YSLEER. CDR3 protein: CASSQDGLDGFSYEQYF. The CDR3 DNA reads as TGCGCCAGCAGCCAAGATGGCCTGGACGGCTTTTCCTACGAGCAGTACTTC.